Following are 28 T cell receptor beta chains from one sample sequenced in a study of Graves' ophthalmopathy and Graves' hyperthyroidism. As the template, RNA transcripts were used to amplify TCR beta CDR3 regions. HTBI-primed first-round RT-PCR preceded second-round multiplex PCR. TCRdb used MiXCR to reprocess the multiplex PCR reads, holding one entry per CDR3 protein. The data hold some 750,000 distinct CDR3 sequences, with 40% observed a single time. Sequencing was carried out using peripheral blood. These receptors came from an adult man with Graves' ophthalmopathy.

The chain combines TRBV19 with TRBJ1-3, with no clear D. Trimming removed 9 bases at V and 0 bases at J, with 15 bases between. Germline V gene lookup returns CDR1 LNHDA and CDR2 SQIVND (reference sequence). This CDR3 is built from 15 residues. CDR3 region: CASMDGYRSGNTIYF. CDR3 sequence (DNA): TGTGCCAGCATGGACGGCTACCGCTCTGGAAACACCATATATTTT.

CDR3 loop: CASSQDGINQPQHF. The CDR3, as DNA: TGCGCCAGCAGCCAAGACGGGATTAATCAGCCCCAGCATTTT. The rearrangement uses TRBV4-3 and TRBJ1-5; D remains unclear. Trimming took 0 bases from V and 4 from J, leaving 7 bases between them. The germline V gene has CDR1 LGHNA and CDR2 YSLEER. The CDR3 is 14 amino acids.

The sample holds a few counts of this clonotype. This rearrangement joins TRBV20-1 to TRBJ2-7; D call uncertain. Trimming stripped 4 bases from V and 4 bases from J, with 8 bases between. The CDR3 sequence is 11 residues long. CDR1 is DFQATT, CDR2 SNEGSKA, per germline (reference sequence). CDR3 sequence reads: CSANEVYEQYF. The CDR3 DNA reads TGCAGTGCTAATGAGGTATACGAGCAGTACTTC.

The chain recombines TRBV7-3 with TRBJ2-5, with D possibly being TRBD1 (5 bases). CDR3 size: 15 residues. V shed 0 bases and J shed 6 bases, with 14 bases lying between them. Germline V gives CDR1 SGHTA, CDR2 FQGTGA. This CDR3 reads CASSLTKGLRKTQYF. DNA for the CDR3: TGTGCCAGCAGCTTAACCAAGGGGCTGAGGAAGACCCAGTACTTC.

About this clonotype: The junction does not match germline at one end; this may be a read error. The chain links TRBV25-1 to TRBJ2-2; 8 nucleotides align to TRBD2. CDR3 length: 11 residues. Germline V CDR1 and CDR2: MGHDK, SYGVNS. The CDR3 protein is CDSGSTGELFF. The CDR3 DNA reads as TGTGACAGCGGGAGCACCGGGGAGCTGTTTTTT.

This chain links TRBV20-1 with TRBJ1-4; 9 nucleotides agree with TRBD1. The CDR3 loop spans 19 amino acids. Germline V CDR1 and CDR2: DFQATT, SNEGSKA (reference sequence). Trimming removed 0 bases from V and 2 bases from J; junction bases left unmatched: 13. The DNA of the CDR3 is TGCAGTGCTAGAGATCTTGGGGGGACAGGGATCGGTACTAATGAAAAACTGTTTTTT. This sequence encodes CSARDLGGTGIGTNEKLFF.

The chain has TRBV20-1 and TRBJ2-3; D gene unclear. The ends were cut back, 0 bases at V and 2 bases at J, with 12 bases in the middle. This CDR3 is built from 15 residues. Germline lookup yields CDR1 DFQATT and CDR2 SNEGSKA (reference sequence). The CDR3 loop is CSARDRARPTDTQYF. The DNA for the CDR3 is TGCAGTGCTAGAGATCGTGCCAGACCCACAGATACGCAGTATTTT.

The rearrangement joins TRBV19 to TRBJ1-4; TRBD1 agrees at 9 bases. The CDR3 runs 16 residues. Germline lookup yields CDR1 LNHDA and CDR2 SQIVND (reference sequence). The trim removed 7 bases at V and 5 bases at J, leaving 11 bases unmatched. CDR3 sequence: CASTEFGGTGNEKLFF. CDR3 nucleotide sequence: TGTGCCAGTACGGAGTTCGGCGGGACAGGGAATGAAAAACTGTTTTTT.

A word on this clonotype: A junction end diverges from the germline sequence, so it may reflect a read error. The gene calls are TRBV10-3 and TRBJ2-5, with TRBD2 identical over 10 bases. Germline V gene sequence: CDR1 ENHRY, CDR2 SYGVKD. This CDR3 is 17 amino acids long. The CDR3 region has the DNA TGTGCCAGCAGTTACGCTCCTAGCGGGGGTAGTAAAGAGACCCAGTACTTC. Its translation: CASSYAPSGGSKETQYF.

This clonotype has at least ten counts. The chain is built from TRBV10-3 and TRBJ2-6, with 8 bases lining up with TRBD1. Per the germline V gene, CDR1 is ENHRY and CDR2 is SYGVKD. The V and J ends lost 2 bases and 0 bases, in that order; junction bases with no gene match: 9. The CDR3 is made up of 19 amino acids. DNA of the CDR3: TGTGCCATCAGTGAGCCGGGGACAGGCCTGGGCTCTGGGGCCAACGTCCTGACTTTC. Its translation is CAISEPGTGLGSGANVLTF.

The gene calls are TRBV25-1 and TRBJ2-2, with D possibly TRBD2 on 6 matching bases. CDR1 MGHDK and CDR2 SYGVNS come from the germline V gene. The CDR3 runs 15 residues. Between the trimmed V and J ends, which lost 4 bases and 5 bases, there was a span of 14 bases. CDR3 nucleotides: TGTGCCAGCAGTGCTAGCGCCACGTGGACCGGGGAGCTGTTTTTT. This sequence encodes CASSASATWTGELFF.

The table lists this clonotype with a few counts. The CDR3 loop is CASSLAYRGDQPQHF. The CDR3 DNA reads TGTGCCAGCAGTTTAGCCTACAGGGGGGATCAGCCCCAGCATTTT. This chain connects TRBV12-3 or TRBV12-4 to TRBJ1-5, with 8 nucleotides matching TRBD1. The CDR3 length is 15 residues. V shed 0 bases, J shed 5 bases, and the junction held 3 bases outside the gene matches.

CDR3 sequence reads: CASRVDRGRYGYTF. CDR3 coding DNA: TGTGCCAGCAGGGTGGACAGGGGGAGATATGGCTACACCTTC. The genes are TRBV2 and TRBJ1-2; 10 positions agree with TRBD1. Trimming removed 6 bases from V and 5 bases from J; junction bases left unmatched: 6. The length of the CDR3 is 14 residues. Germline loops: CDR1 SNHLY, CDR2 FYNNEI.

There are a few counts of this clonotype. This sequence joins TRBV11-2 and TRBJ1-2, with D hard to call. The CDR3 has 13 amino acids. V shed 3 bases and J shed 12 bases, with 17 bases lying between them. Germline V CDR1 and CDR2: SGHAT, FQNNGV. CDR3 in amino acids: CASSLSPRTRHTF. The CDR3 DNA sequence: TGTGCCAGCAGCTTGTCCCCAAGGACCCGGCACACCTTC.

This clonotype was counted many times. The chain links TRBV5-8 to TRBJ1-1; D gene ambiguous. V was shortened by 4 bases and J by 4 bases, with 5 bases between the two germline ends. The germline V gene has CDR1 SGHTS and CDR2 YDEGEE. The CDR3 sequence is 11 residues long. The CDR3 coding sequence is TGTGCCAGCAGCAGTGCCACTGAAGCTTTCTTT. The encoded protein is CASSSATEAFF.

V gene TRBV25-1 combines with J gene TRBJ2-3, with 15 bases lining up with TRBD2. Germline loops: CDR1 MGHDK, CDR2 SYGVNS. V dropped 3 bases and J dropped 5; count of bases not matched to a gene: 3. The CDR3 is 16 amino acids. Here the CDR3 DNA reads TGTGCCAGCAGTGAGGGACTAGCGGGAGGAGGAGATACGCAGTATTTT. This gives the protein CASSEGLAGGGDTQYF.

The rearrangement uses TRBV25-1 and TRBJ2-2; unclear D gene. Germline CDR1 is MGHDK and CDR2 is SYGVNS. The ends were cut back, 3 bases at V and 5 bases at J, with 4 bases in the middle. The CDR3 extends over 12 amino acids. The CDR3 DNA follows: TGTGCCAGCAGTGACTCAACCGGGGAGCTGTTTTTT. It encodes CASSDSTGELFF.

Turning to this clonotype: Germline is not matched at one junction end, which may reflect a read error. The gene calls are TRBV2 and TRBJ1-1; D is unclear. CDR1 and CDR2 from the germline V gene are SNHLY and FYNNEI. The CDR3 has 14 residues. The CDR3 loop is CASNEGRTGTEAFF. The CDR3 DNA reads TGTGCCAGCAATGAAGGGAGGACGGGGACTGAAGCTTTCTTT.

This clonotype was counted at least ten times. The chain combines TRBV29-1 with TRBJ1-1, with 7 bases that match TRBD1. Trimming removed 4 bases from V and 0 bases from J; junction bases left unmatched: 5. Germline CDR1 SQVTM, CDR2 ANQGSEA. The CDR3 sequence is 14 residues long. The CDR3, as DNA: TGCAGCGTTGGCCACAGGGGCCTGAACACTGAAGCTTTCTTT. Translation gives CSVGHRGLNTEAFF.

The rearrangement joins TRBV5-1 to TRBJ1-4; D is uncertain. This CDR3 has 14 residues. The V and J ends lost 0 bases and 7 bases respectively, with 10 bases between them. The germline V gene has CDR1 SGHRS and CDR2 YFSETQ. The CDR3 region is CASSLGLAGEKLFF. The CDR3 region has the DNA TGCGCCAGCAGCTTGGGACTAGCGGGTGAAAAACTGTTTTTT.

As concerns this clonotype: The junction and the germline gene differ at one end; a read error may be behind it. The chain combines TRBV7-2 with TRBJ1-1; D ambiguous. CDR1 and CDR2 (germline): SGHTA, FQGNSA. This CDR3 is built from 17 residues. The CDR3: CASSEQDLRVMNTEAFF. CDR3 coding DNA: TGCGCCAGCAGCGAGCAGGACTTAAGGGTGATGAACACTGAAGCTTTCTTT.

This rearrangement joins TRBV25-1 to TRBJ2-2, with a weak D call TRBD1 (5 bases). Trimming pared 11 bases from V and 4 bases from J, leaving 20 bases between. The CDR3 loop spans 15 amino acids. Germline values: CDR1 MGHDK, CDR2 SYGVNS. The CDR3 nucleotides are TGTGCCTGGACATACACTTCGGTGGTCACCGGGGAGCTGTTTTTT. This translates into CAWTYTSVVTGELFF. The full variable domain, completed using reference TRBV25-1 and TRBJ2-2, is EADIYQTPRYLVIGTGKKITLECSQTMGHDKMYWYQQDPGMELHLIHYSYGVNSTEKGDLSSESTVSRIRTEHFPLTLESARPSHTSQYLCAWTYTSVVTGELFFGEGSRLTVL.

In this sample, this clonotype turned up a few times. V gene TRBV14 combines with J gene TRBJ1-4; D not certain. This CDR3 region has 14 residues. Germline-derived CDR1 and CDR2 are SGHDN and FVKESK. Trimming stripped 4 bases from V and 4 bases from J, with 10 bases between. The CDR3 loop is CASSLRTGNEKLFF. In DNA form, the CDR3 reads TGTGCCAGCAGCCTCCGGACGGGTAATGAAAAACTGTTTTTT.

The rearrangement uses TRBV10-3 and TRBJ2-5; 11 nucleotides match TRBD2. Per germline, CDR1 ENHRY and CDR2 SYGVKD. With 10 bases clipped from V and 0 bases from J, the junction kept 13 bases outside the gene matches. This CDR3 has 17 residues. The CDR3 loop is CASRLAGNDVYQETQYF. The CDR3 DNA is TGTGCCAGCAGACTAGCGGGGAACGATGTATACCAAGAGACCCAGTACTTC.

CDR3 in amino acids: CASSDRDRGTEAFF. The CDR3 bases are TGTGCCAGCAGCGACCGGGACAGGGGCACTGAAGCTTTCTTT. The chain uses TRBV9 and TRBJ1-1; TRBD1 matches at 10 bases. Looked up from germline, CDR1 is SGDLS and CDR2 is YYNGEE. Losses at the gene ends were 3 bases for V and 4 bases for J; bases not matched to a gene: 3. The CDR3 sequence is 14 residues long.

This chain connects TRBV11-2 to TRBJ2-7, with a weak D call TRBD1 (6 bases). Trimming removed 5 bases at V and 6 bases at J, with 26 bases between. The CDR3 is 17 residues long. Germline lookup yields CDR1 SGHAT and CDR2 FQNNGV. The CDR3 sequence is CASSGEVLGWGQPEQYF. CDR3 DNA: TGTGCCAGCAGCGGAGAGGTGTTGGGCTGGGGGCAGCCCGAGCAGTACTTC.

This chain joins TRBV10-2 and TRBJ2-7, with TRBD2 as a possible D gene (5 bases). The V end lost 5 bases, the J end lost 7 bases, and 18 bases lay between the germline ends. There are 14 residues in the CDR3. Germline assignment: CDR1 WSHSY and CDR2 SAAADI. CDR3 DNA sequence: TGCGCCAGCAGTCCGGGATCTCCCCGTCCGGAGCAGTACTTC. Its translation is CASSPGSPRPEQYF.

This rearrangement joins TRBV7-3 to TRBJ1-5; 12 bases fit TRBD1. V lost 1 base and J lost 6; bases outside the gene matches: 4. Germline V lookup: CDR1 SGHTA, CDR2 FQGTGA. The CDR3 consists of 16 residues. In DNA form, the CDR3 reads TGTGCCAGCAGCTTAAAGGGGACAGGGGGCGGTCAGCCCCAGCATTTT. The encoded protein is CASSLKGTGGGQPQHF.